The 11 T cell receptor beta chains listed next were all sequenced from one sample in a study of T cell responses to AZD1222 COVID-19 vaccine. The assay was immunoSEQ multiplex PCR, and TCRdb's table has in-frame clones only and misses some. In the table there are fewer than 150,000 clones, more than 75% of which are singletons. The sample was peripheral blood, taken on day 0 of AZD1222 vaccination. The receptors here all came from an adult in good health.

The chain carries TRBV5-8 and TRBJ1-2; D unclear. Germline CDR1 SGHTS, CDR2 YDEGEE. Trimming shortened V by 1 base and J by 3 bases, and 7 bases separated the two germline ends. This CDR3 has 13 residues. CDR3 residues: CASSLLRYYGYTF. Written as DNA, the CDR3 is TGTGCCAGCAGCTTGCTCAGATACTATGGCTACACCTTC.

The CDR3 sequence: CASSSVKANPSSYNEQFF. As DNA, the CDR3 is TGTGCCAGCAGCTCCGTCAAGGCTAACCCAAGCTCCTACAATGAGCAGTTCTTC. This chain connects TRBV11-2 to TRBJ2-1, with unresolved D. The CDR3 extends over 18 amino acids. Trimming stripped 4 bases from V and 0 bases from J, with 19 bases between. CDR1 and CDR2 (germline): SGHAT, FQNNGV.

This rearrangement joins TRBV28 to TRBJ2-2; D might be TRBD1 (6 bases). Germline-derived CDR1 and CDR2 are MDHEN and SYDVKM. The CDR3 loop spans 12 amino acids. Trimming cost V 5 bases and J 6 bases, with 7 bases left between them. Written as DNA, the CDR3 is TGTGCCAGCAGTCACAGGGCCGGGGAGCTGTTTTTT. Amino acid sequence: CASSHRAGELFF.

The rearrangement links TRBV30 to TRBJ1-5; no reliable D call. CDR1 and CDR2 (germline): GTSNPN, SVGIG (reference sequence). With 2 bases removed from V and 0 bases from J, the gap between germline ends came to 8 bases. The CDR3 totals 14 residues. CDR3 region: CAWSLINSNQPQHF. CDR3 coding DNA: TGTGCCTGGAGTCTGATCAATAGCAATCAGCCCCAGCATTTT.

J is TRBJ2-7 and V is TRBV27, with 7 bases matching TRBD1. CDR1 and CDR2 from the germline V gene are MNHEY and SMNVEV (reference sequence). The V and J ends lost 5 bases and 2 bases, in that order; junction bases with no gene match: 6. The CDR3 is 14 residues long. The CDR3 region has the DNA TGTGCCAGCAGTCCCTACAGGGGTCCCTACGAGCAGTACTTC. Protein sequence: CASSPYRGPYEQYF.

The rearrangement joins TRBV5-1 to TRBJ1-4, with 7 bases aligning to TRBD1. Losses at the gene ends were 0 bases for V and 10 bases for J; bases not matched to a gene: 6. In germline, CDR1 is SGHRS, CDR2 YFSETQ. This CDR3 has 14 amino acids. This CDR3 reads CASSLEGQRGKLFF. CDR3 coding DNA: TGCGCCAGCAGCTTGGAGGGACAGAGGGGAAAACTGTTTTTT. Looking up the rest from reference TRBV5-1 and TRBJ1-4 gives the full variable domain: KAGVTQTPRYLIKTRGQQVTLSCSPISGHRSVSWYQQTPGQGLQFLFEYFSETQRNKGNFPGRFSGRQFSNSRSEMNVSTLELGDSALYLCASSLEGQRGKLFFGSGTQLSVL.

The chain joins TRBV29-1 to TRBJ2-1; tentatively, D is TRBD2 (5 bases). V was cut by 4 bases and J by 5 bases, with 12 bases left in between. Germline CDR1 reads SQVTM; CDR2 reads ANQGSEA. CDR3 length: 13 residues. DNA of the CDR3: TGCAGCGTTGGGGAGCGAGCCCACAATGAGCAGTTCTTC. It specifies CSVGERAHNEQFF.

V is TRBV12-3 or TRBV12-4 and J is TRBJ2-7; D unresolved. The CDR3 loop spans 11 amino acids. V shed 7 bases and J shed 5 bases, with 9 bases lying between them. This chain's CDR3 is CASMASHEQYF. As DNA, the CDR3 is TGTGCCAGCATGGCAAGCCACGAGCAGTACTTC.

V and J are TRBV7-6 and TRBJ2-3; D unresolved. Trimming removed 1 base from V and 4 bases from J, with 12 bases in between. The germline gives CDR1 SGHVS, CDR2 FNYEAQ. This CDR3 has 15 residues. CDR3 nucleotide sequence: TGTGCCAGCAGCTTAGACGTTGGGAATTCAGATACGCAGTATTTT. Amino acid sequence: CASSLDVGNSDTQYF.

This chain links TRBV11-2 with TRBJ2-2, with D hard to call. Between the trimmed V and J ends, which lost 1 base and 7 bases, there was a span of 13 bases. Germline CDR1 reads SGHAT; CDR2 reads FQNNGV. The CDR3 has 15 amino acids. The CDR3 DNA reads TGTGCCAGCAGCTTAGGAGTCCGACTGGGCGGGGAGCTGTTTTTT. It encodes CASSLGVRLGGELFF.

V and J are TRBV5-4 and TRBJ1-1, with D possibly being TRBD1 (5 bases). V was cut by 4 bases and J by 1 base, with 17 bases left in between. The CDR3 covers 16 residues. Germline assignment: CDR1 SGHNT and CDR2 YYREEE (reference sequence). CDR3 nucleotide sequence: TGTGCCAGCAGCCGCGCGGGGTCCGGGGGGAACACTGAAGCTTTCTTT. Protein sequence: CASSRAGSGGNTEAFF.